This T cell receptor (beta chain) was identified in a study of technical replicates of blood from a handful of donors. TCRdb keeps only in-frame clones here, not all; method: immunoSEQ multiplex PCR. The sample includes under 80,000 clones, around 97% of them seen just once. V gave up 4 bases and J gave up 6 bases, with 10 bases separating them. Germline V gene sequence: CDR1 MNHNY, CDR2 SVGAGI (reference sequence). The CDR3 totals 12 residues. This clonotype was sampled from a human donor in good health. The specimen was T cells isolated from PBMCs. This chain joins TRBV6-6 and TRBJ2-7; D gene unclear. The CDR3 DNA follows: TGTGCCAGCAGTTCTTCAGTATCCGAGCAGTACTTC. This codes for CASSSSVSEQYF.